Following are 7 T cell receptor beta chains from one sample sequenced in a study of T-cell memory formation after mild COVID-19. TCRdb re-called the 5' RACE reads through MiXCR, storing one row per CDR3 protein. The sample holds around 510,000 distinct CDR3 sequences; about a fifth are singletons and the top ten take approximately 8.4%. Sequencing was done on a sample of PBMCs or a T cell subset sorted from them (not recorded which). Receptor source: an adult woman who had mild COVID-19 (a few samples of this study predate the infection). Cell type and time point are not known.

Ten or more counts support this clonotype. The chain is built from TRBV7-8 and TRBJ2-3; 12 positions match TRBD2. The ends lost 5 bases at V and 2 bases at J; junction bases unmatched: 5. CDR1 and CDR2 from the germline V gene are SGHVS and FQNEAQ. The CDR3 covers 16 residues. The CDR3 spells CASSLGLAGHTDTQYF. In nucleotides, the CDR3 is TGTGCCAGCAGCCTCGGACTAGCGGGACACACAGATACGCAGTATTTT.

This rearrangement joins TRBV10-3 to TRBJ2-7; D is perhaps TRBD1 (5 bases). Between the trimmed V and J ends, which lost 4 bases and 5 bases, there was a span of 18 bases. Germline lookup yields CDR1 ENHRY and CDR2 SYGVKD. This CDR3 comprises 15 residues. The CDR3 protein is CAISAEQALRHEQYF. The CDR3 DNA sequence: TGTGCCATCAGTGCGGAACAGGCGTTGAGGCACGAGCAGTACTTC.

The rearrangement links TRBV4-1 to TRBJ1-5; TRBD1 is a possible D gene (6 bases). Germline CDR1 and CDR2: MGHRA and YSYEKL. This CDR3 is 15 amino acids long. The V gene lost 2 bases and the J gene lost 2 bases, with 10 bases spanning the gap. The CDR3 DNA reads TGCGCCAGCAGCCAACAGGGGACTGGCAATCAGCCCCAGCATTTT. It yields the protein CASSQQGTGNQPQHF.

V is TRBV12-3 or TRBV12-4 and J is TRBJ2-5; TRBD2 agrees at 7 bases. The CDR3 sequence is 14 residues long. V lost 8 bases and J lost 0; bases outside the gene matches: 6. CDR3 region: CASSSGSYQETQYF. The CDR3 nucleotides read TGTGCCAGCTCTAGCGGATCCTACCAAGAGACCCAGTACTTC.

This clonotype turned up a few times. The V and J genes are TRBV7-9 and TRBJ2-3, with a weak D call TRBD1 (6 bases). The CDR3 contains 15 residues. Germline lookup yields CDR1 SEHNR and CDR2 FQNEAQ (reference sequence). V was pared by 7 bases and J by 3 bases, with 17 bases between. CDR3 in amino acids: CASTLTGHATDTQYF. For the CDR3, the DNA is TGTGCCAGCACCCTGACAGGCCATGCAACAGATACGCAGTATTTT.

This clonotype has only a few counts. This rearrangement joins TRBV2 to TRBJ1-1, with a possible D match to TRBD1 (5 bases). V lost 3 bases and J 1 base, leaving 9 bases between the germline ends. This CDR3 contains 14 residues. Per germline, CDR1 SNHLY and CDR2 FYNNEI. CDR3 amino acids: CASSDGRANTEAFF. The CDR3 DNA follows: TGTGCCAGCAGTGATGGCAGGGCGAACACTGAAGCTTTCTTT. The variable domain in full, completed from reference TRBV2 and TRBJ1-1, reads EPEVTQTPSHQVTQMGQEVILRCVPISNHLYFYWYRQILGQKVEFLVSFYNNEISEKSEIFDDQFSVERPDGSNFTLKIRSTKLEDSAMYFCASSDGRANTEAFFGQGTRLTVV.

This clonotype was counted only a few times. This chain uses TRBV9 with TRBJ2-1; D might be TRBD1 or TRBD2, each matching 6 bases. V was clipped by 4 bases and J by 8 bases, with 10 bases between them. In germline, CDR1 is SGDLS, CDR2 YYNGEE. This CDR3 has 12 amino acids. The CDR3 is CASSTRGHEQFF. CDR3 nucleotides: TGTGCCAGCAGCACCCGGGGGCATGAGCAGTTCTTC. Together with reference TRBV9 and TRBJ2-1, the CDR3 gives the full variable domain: DSGVTQTPKHLITATGQRVTLRCSPRSGDLSVYWYQQSLDQGLQFLIQYYNGEERAKGNILERFSAQQFPDLHSELNLSSLELGDSALYFCASSTRGHEQFFGPGTRLTVL.